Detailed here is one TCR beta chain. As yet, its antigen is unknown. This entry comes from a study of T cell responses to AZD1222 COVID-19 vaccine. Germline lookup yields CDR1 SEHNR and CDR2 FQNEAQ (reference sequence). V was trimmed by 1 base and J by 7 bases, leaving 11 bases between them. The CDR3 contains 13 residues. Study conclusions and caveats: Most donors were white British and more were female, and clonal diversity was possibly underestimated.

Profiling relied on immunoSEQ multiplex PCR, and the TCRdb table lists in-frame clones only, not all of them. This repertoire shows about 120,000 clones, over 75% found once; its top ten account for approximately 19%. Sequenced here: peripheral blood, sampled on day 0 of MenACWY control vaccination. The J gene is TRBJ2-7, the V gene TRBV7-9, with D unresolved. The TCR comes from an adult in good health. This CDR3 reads CASSLGVVGEQYF. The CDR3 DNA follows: TGTGCCAGCAGCTTAGGTGTAGTGGGGGAGCAGTACTTC.